This T cell receptor (beta chain) was captured by sequencing in a study of CD8+CD57+ T cells in acquired aplastic anemia. The V end was cut by 0 bases, the J end by 4 bases, with 4 bases between. This CDR3 region has 12 residues. The germline CDR1 and CDR2 sequences are SGHRS and YFSETQ. This clonotype appeared many times. As yet, its antigen is unknown. It was patients with CD8+CD57+ cell expansion by flow cytometry who were chosen for sequencing. General observations from the study: Controls and patients did not differ significantly in CD8+ Simpson's diversity. The study identified twenty-nine CD8+ CDR3 sequences shared by patients and controls.

The use of genomic DNA as template underpinned the TCR beta VDJ and CDR3 profiling. TCRdb re-called the reads through MiXCR, storing one row per CDR3 protein. This repertoire shows about 200,000 distinct CDR3 sequences, under 55% found once; its top ten account for 15% to 20%. This sequence was found in a human donor with aplastic anemia. The sample was sorted CD4+, CD8+, or CD8+CD57+ T cells (not recorded which) from PBMCs. The chain carries TRBV5-1 and TRBJ2-5, with D unresolved. The CDR3 DNA reads TGCGCCAGCAGCTTGGGCCCAGAGACCCAGTACTTC. Its translation is CASSLGPETQYF.